Each of the 29 T cell receptor beta chains below was sequenced from the same sample in a study of T-cell reconstitution after alpha-beta-depleted transplantation in children. Unique molecular identifiers were incorporated when the TCRbeta library was constructed. Each CDR3 protein gets one entry after TCRdb re-called the PCR reads with MiXCR. The data show fewer than 350,000 distinct CDR3 sequences, 10% seen once. The sample was PBMCs, taken before TCRalphabeta/CD19-depleted stem cell transplant. The source is a boy younger than two with acute myeloid leukemia, due to receive a stem cell transplant.

This clonotype occurred many times. The chain recombines TRBV11-2 with TRBJ2-1; D is tentatively TRBD1 or TRBD2 (5 bases each). Trimming pared 3 bases from V and 3 bases from J, leaving 15 bases between. CDR1 and CDR2 from the germline V gene are SGHAT and FQNNGV. This CDR3 spans 16 amino acids. The DNA of the CDR3 is TGTGCCAGCAGCTTGGGGGTCAGCTTGGTCTACAATGAGCAGTTCTTC. This encodes CASSLGVSLVYNEQFF.

This clonotype was seen repeatedly, ten times or more. CDR3 nucleotide sequence: TGCAGTGCTAGGTATACAGGGGGTCCCTACAATGAGCAGTTCTTC. Its protein product is CSARYTGGPYNEQFF. V is TRBV20-1 and J is TRBJ2-1; TRBD1 matches at 8 bases. This CDR3 is built from 15 residues. The V gene end was trimmed by 3 bases and the J gene end by 2 bases; junction bases not matched to a gene: 6. CDR1 and CDR2 from the germline V gene are DFQATT and SNEGSKA (reference sequence).

This clonotype was counted a few times. The chain carries TRBV2 and TRBJ2-2; perhaps TRBD1 as D (6 bases). The germline V gene has CDR1 SNHLY and CDR2 FYNNEI. V dropped 2 bases and J dropped 7 bases, with 11 bases sitting between them. The CDR3 length is 14 residues. In DNA, the CDR3 is TGTGCCAGCAGTGAAACAGGGTCGAACGGGGAGCTGTTTTTT. Residues: CASSETGSNGELFF.

This clonotype appeared many times. The chain employs TRBV29-1 and TRBJ1-1; 7 bases fit TRBD1. The V gene's germline CDR1 is SQVTM and CDR2 ANQGSEA. Losses at the gene ends were 6 bases for V and 0 bases for J; bases not matched to a gene: 7. The CDR3 extends over 14 amino acids. CDR3 in DNA: TGCAGCGTCAGGACAGGAACTATGAACACTGAAGCTTTCTTT. As protein: CSVRTGTMNTEAFF.

This clonotype occurred many times. The gene calls are TRBV7-2 and TRBJ2-7; 7 bases fit TRBD2. Losses at the gene ends were 3 bases for V and 2 bases for J; bases not matched to a gene: 10. The CDR3 is made up of 16 amino acids. The germline V gene encodes CDR1 SGHTA and CDR2 FQGNSA. The CDR3 region is CASSFWGEGRPYEQYF. The DNA of the CDR3 is TGTGCCAGCAGCTTCTGGGGGGAGGGCCGTCCCTACGAGCAGTACTTC.

As to this clonotype: A read error may be the cause here, since a much bigger clone is one base away. V and J are TRBV6-5 and TRBJ2-3; no firm D call. The germline V gene encodes CDR1 MNHEY and CDR2 SVGAGI. The length of the CDR3 is 15 residues. V was cut by 0 bases and J by 2 bases, with 9 bases left in between. The CDR3 nucleotides are TGTGCCAGCAGTTACTCGTGGGGAACCACAGATACGCAGTATTTT. It encodes CASSYSWGTTDTQYF.

This clonotype came up a few times. The V gene is TRBV19, the J gene TRBJ2-7; no definite D call. The V end lost 0 bases, the J end lost 1 base, and 4 bases lay between the germline ends. CDR3 length: 13 amino acids. Germline V gene lookup returns CDR1 LNHDA and CDR2 SQIVND (reference sequence). CDR3 nucleotide sequence: TGTGCCAGTAGTATAGAAGGTTCCTACGAGCAGTACTTC. Translating it yields CASSIEGSYEQYF.

There are many counts of this clonotype. The V and J genes are TRBV11-2 and TRBJ2-1, with D unclear. CDR1 and CDR2 (germline): SGHAT, FQNNGV. The ends were cut back, 7 bases at V and 6 bases at J, with 10 bases in the middle. This CDR3 has 12 amino acids. DNA for the CDR3: TGTGCCAGCACCACCCTGGGCAATGAGCAGTTCTTC. This translates into CASTTLGNEQFF.

For this clonotype: Compared with germline, one end of the junction differs, possibly owing to a read error. The chain employs TRBV4-3 and TRBJ1-2; 7 nucleotides agree with TRBD1. The CDR3 contains 15 residues. Germline V lookup: CDR1 LGHNA, CDR2 YSLEER. The CDR3 nucleotides read TGCGCCAGCAGCCCCAGGACAGGCCAGGGGTATGACTACACCTTC. Its protein product is CASSPRTGQGYDYTF.

There are many counts of this clonotype. J is TRBJ2-7 and V is TRBV7-2, with D perhaps assigned TRBD1 or TRBD2 (6 bases each). This CDR3 is built from 17 residues. Germline V gene data show CDR1 as SGHTA and CDR2 as FQGNSA. Trimming took 2 bases from V and 5 from J, leaving 22 bases between them. In DNA, the CDR3 is TGTGCCAGCAGCTTAATTTTCCTCGGGGCAGGGGAGGACGAGCAGTACTTC. As protein: CASSLIFLGAGEDEQYF.

The chain recombines TRBV19 with TRBJ2-1; 11 bases line up with TRBD2. With 3 bases clipped from V and 0 bases from J, the junction kept 7 bases outside the gene matches. CDR1 is LNHDA, CDR2 SQIVND, per germline (reference sequence). This CDR3 has 18 amino acids. CDR3 bases: TGTGCCAGTAGTATCCGGACTAGCGGGTCATTCTCCTACAATGAGCAGTTCTTC. Translation gives CASSIRTSGSFSYNEQFF.

This clonotype has ten or more counts. The chain employs TRBV4-3 and TRBJ2-1, with TRBD1 matching over 9 bases. The CDR3 sequence is 14 residues long. Germline V lookup: CDR1 LGHNA, CDR2 YSLEER. With 4 bases clipped from V and 8 bases from J, the junction kept 6 bases outside the gene matches. The CDR3 region is CASSLGQGIDEQFF. For the CDR3, the DNA is TGCGCCAGCAGCCTAGGACAGGGGATAGATGAGCAGTTCTTC.

This clonotype was observed at least ten times. The chain joins TRBV5-1 to TRBJ2-7, with 7 bases matching TRBD1. Germline V gene sequence: CDR1 SGHRS, CDR2 YFSETQ. The V and J ends lost 5 bases and 2 bases, in that order; junction bases with no gene match: 4. The CDR3 extends over 13 amino acids. Here the CDR3 DNA reads TGCGCCAGCAGATTACAGGGGACCTACGAGCAGTACTTC. It translates to CASRLQGTYEQYF.

This clonotype was recorded at least ten times. J is TRBJ2-2 and V is TRBV27, with 12 bases identical to TRBD2. There are 16 residues in the CDR3. CDR1 MNHEY and CDR2 SMNVEV come from the germline V gene (reference sequence). Germline trimming cut 5 bases from V and 5 bases from J; bases unmatched to any gene: 6. The CDR3 region is CASSVGLAGPTGELFF. CDR3 DNA: TGTGCCAGCAGTGTAGGACTAGCGGGGCCAACCGGGGAGCTGTTTTTT.

The V call is TRBV29-1, the J call TRBJ2-1; 11 bases align to TRBD2. From germline, CDR1 is SQVTM and CDR2 ANQGSEA. The CDR3 is 16 amino acids. Germline trimming cut 6 bases from V and 9 bases from J; bases unmatched to any gene: 16. CDR3 nucleotides: TGCAGCGTCACCGATGGGGATCTAGCGGGAGGAGGTGAGCAGTTCTTC. Protein: CSVTDGDLAGGGEQFF.

This clonotype was recorded at least ten times. The V gene is TRBV5-1, the J gene TRBJ2-7; D is ambiguous. Germline CDR1 reads SGHRS; CDR2 reads YFSETQ. The CDR3 is 16 amino acids. V lost 0 bases and J lost 0, with 13 bases in between. The CDR3 is CASSLGEHLFSYEQYF. The CDR3 DNA follows: TGCGCCAGCAGCTTGGGGGAACACCTCTTCTCCTACGAGCAGTACTTC.

The chain is built from TRBV5-1 and TRBJ2-5; the match to TRBD1 covers 8 bases. The CDR3 is 14 residues long. The V gene end was trimmed by 0 bases and the J gene end by 5 bases; junction bases not matched to a gene: 3. Germline V gene data show CDR1 as SGHRS and CDR2 as YFSETQ. DNA of the CDR3: TGCGCCAGCAGCTTGGGGGACAGGCGGGAGACCCAGTACTTC. It specifies CASSLGDRRETQYF.

This rearrangement joins TRBV29-1 to TRBJ2-3, with TRBD1 matching 8 bases. The CDR3 consists of 15 residues. Germline trimming cut 4 bases from V and 3 bases from J; bases unmatched to any gene: 9. The germline gives CDR1 SQVTM, CDR2 ANQGSEA. CDR3 bases: TGCAGCGTTGTCCCACGGGACAGGTCGACAGATACGCAGTATTTT. It yields the protein CSVVPRDRSTDTQYF.

This clonotype showed up many times. J is TRBJ1-5 and V is TRBV5-6, with unresolved D. The CDR3 spans 16 residues. V was shortened by 2 bases and J by 0 bases, with 12 bases between the two germline ends. The germline gives CDR1 SGHDT, CDR2 YYEEEE. Written as DNA, the CDR3 is TGTGCCAGCAGCTTCAAGGGATTTTATAGCAATCAGCCCCAGCATTTT. Its protein product is CASSFKGFYSNQPQHF.

This clonotype was counted a few times. The rearrangement joins TRBV20-1 to TRBJ2-7, with 8 bases fitting TRBD2. Germline V gives CDR1 DFQATT, CDR2 SNEGSKA (reference sequence). V was clipped by 6 bases and J by 2 bases; unmatched bases: 9. The CDR3 runs 14 residues. In DNA form, the CDR3 reads TGCAGTGCGACGGGACGGGAGGGCCCCTACGAGCAGTACTTC. The encoded protein is CSATGREGPYEQYF.

In this sample, this clonotype turned up many times. This chain links TRBV27 with TRBJ1-5; possibly TRBD1 for D (6 bases). The CDR3 loop spans 16 amino acids. The V and J ends lost 6 bases and 4 bases respectively, with 19 bases between them. Germline values: CDR1 MNHEY, CDR2 SMNVEV (reference sequence). Here the CDR3 reads CASSLIGQGMNQPQHF. The CDR3 nucleotides are TGTGCCAGCAGCCTCATCGGCCAGGGGATGAATCAGCCCCAGCATTTT.

This clonotype was found many times. This chain joins TRBV7-2 and TRBJ2-1; possible D gene TRBD2, 5 bases. With 5 bases removed from V and 5 bases from J, the gap between germline ends came to 13 bases. This CDR3 is 14 amino acids long. From germline, CDR1 is SGHTA and CDR2 FQGNSA. For the CDR3, the DNA is TGTGCCAGCAGCCCCTTCCCCGGGAACAATGAGCAGTTCTTC. This gives the protein CASSPFPGNNEQFF.

The genes are TRBV28 and TRBJ2-1; TRBD1 matches at 7 bases. This CDR3 contains 13 residues. Germline CDR1 is MDHEN and CDR2 is SYDVKM. With V trimmed by 10 bases and J by 4 bases, 7 bases remained unmatched. CDR3 sequence (DNA): TGTGCCACCAAGGACAGGAGTTACAATGAGCAGTTCTTC. Its translation is CATKDRSYNEQFF.

This clonotype was detected once. Since a much larger clone is just one base distant, this may be a read error. The chain employs TRBV10-2 and TRBJ2-7, with TRBD2 as a possible D gene (5 bases). The CDR3 length is 14 residues. CDR1 is WSHSY and CDR2 is SAAADI in the germline V gene. The CDR3 protein is CASSGGPVSHEQYF. The CDR3, as DNA: TGCGCCAGCAGCGGCGGGCCCGTCTCCCACGAGCAGTACTTC.

V gene TRBV5-2 combines with J gene TRBJ1-3; the table's D call of TRBD1 was not tested on the DNA. TRBV5-2 is noted as a pseudogene. The CDR3 runs to 14 residues. The CDR3 nucleotides are TGTGCCATGGGCCCCGGGGGGCTCGGAAACACCATATATTTT. It is translated as CAMGPGGLGNTIYF.

V gene TRBV9 combines with J gene TRBJ1-6; D is possibly TRBD1 (5 bases). The CDR3 runs 15 residues. The V and J ends lost 4 bases and 7 bases respectively, with 15 bases between them. Germline lookup yields CDR1 SGDLS and CDR2 YYNGEE. CDR3 in DNA: TGTGCCAGCAGCCCCCGCGCGGGGGGGAATTCACCCCTCCACTTT. This translates into CASSPRAGGNSPLHF.

This clonotype appeared many times. V and J are TRBV27 and TRBJ2-2; no reliable D call. Trimming shortened V by 0 bases and J by 6 bases, and 11 bases separated the two germline ends. This CDR3 spans 15 amino acids. Germline-derived CDR1 and CDR2 are MNHEY and SMNVEV (reference sequence). The CDR3: CASSLSFWGAGELFF. Here the CDR3 DNA reads TGTGCCAGCAGTTTATCTTTCTGGGGTGCCGGGGAGCTGTTTTTT.

At least ten counts were recorded for this clonotype. This chain uses TRBV10-3 with TRBJ1-2; no reliable D call. The CDR3 runs 12 residues. Looked up from germline, CDR1 is ENHRY and CDR2 is SYGVKD. V dropped 0 bases and J dropped 7 bases, with 6 bases sitting between them. DNA of the CDR3: TGTGCCATCAGTGAGTCCGAGAGTGGCTACACCTTC. Translated: CAISESESGYTF.

The rearrangement joins TRBV30 to TRBJ2-3; D is perhaps TRBD1 (6 bases). Germline loops: CDR1 GTSNPN, CDR2 SVGIG (reference sequence). Trimming stripped 2 bases from V and 1 base from J, with 13 bases between. The CDR3 length is 15 residues. In DNA form, the CDR3 reads TGTGCCTGGAGTCGCAGGGGAGTCCGCACAGATACGCAGTATTTT. Translated: CAWSRRGVRTDTQYF.